These 26 T cell receptor beta chains were all obtained from the same sample, sequenced in a study of radiation and T cells in renal cell carcinoma. Profiling relied on immunoSEQ multiplex PCR, and the TCRdb table lists in-frame clones only, not all of them. The sample carries around 100,000 clones, 84% recorded once. Time point specified: blood 4 weeks post-SBRT, at nephrectomy. As for treatment: 15 Gy SBRT to primary tumor, nephrectomy 4 weeks later. This sample comprised blood, obtained from a patient whose treatment included radiotherapy and nephrectomy. Receptors originate from a man in his 60s with renal cell carcinoma.

The chain recombines TRBV10-3 with TRBJ2-2; D is undetermined. Germline V gene lookup returns CDR1 ENHRY and CDR2 SYGVKD. V lost 0 bases to trimming and J lost 6 bases, with 14 bases between them. The CDR3 is made up of 16 amino acids. The CDR3 sequence: CAISESMSLSSGELFF. CDR3 bases: TGTGCCATCAGTGAGTCGATGAGTTTGAGTTCCGGGGAGCTGTTTTTT.

This chain links TRBV27 with TRBJ2-1, with 10 bases identical to TRBD2. V gave up 8 bases and J gave up 1 base; unmatched junction bases: 2. CDR1 is MNHEY, CDR2 SMNVEV, per germline (reference sequence). The CDR3 has 14 amino acids. The CDR3 region has the DNA TGTGCCAGCGCGGGACTAGCGTCCTACAATGAGCAGTTCTTC. It codes for CASAGLASYNEQFF.

The rearrangement links TRBV29-1 to TRBJ2-5; 7 nucleotides match TRBD2. CDR1 SQVTM and CDR2 ANQGSEA come from the germline V gene. The CDR3 loop spans 16 amino acids. J lost 0 bases, V lost 5 bases, and 12 bases had no gene match. CDR3 loop: CSVLGGPGRYQETQYF. The CDR3, as DNA: TGCAGCGTTTTGGGAGGGCCGGGACGGTACCAAGAGACCCAGTACTTC.

The chain joins TRBV19 to TRBJ2-3; D ambiguous. The CDR3 has 13 amino acids. Trimming cost V 0 bases and J 6 bases, with 7 bases left between them. CDR1 and CDR2 (germline): LNHDA, SQIVND (reference sequence). CDR3 in amino acids: CASSIEVWDTQYF. CDR3 nucleotides: TGTGCCAGTAGTATAGAGGTTTGGGATACGCAGTATTTT.

The CDR3 DNA sequence: TGTGCCAGCAGCGTAGAGGGCCAGAGCTCCTACAATGAGCAGTTCTTC. Protein product: CASSVEGQSSYNEQFF. The V and J genes are TRBV9 and TRBJ2-1; D is unresolved. This CDR3 has 16 residues. CDR1 is SGDLS and CDR2 is YYNGEE in the germline V gene. V lost 0 bases and J lost 0, with 10 bases in between.

The genes are TRBV7-9 and TRBJ2-7, with 10 bases fitting TRBD2. V gave up 4 bases and J gave up 7 bases; unmatched junction bases: 7. Germline CDR1 and CDR2: SEHNR and FQNEAQ (reference sequence). The CDR3 spans 14 residues. The CDR3 reads CASSSLAGALEQYF. CDR3 sequence (DNA): TGTGCCAGCAGCTCTCTAGCGGGAGCTCTGGAGCAGTACTTC.

This clone has more than one count but fewer than ten. The chain joins TRBV5-5 to TRBJ1-1, with D possibly matching TRBD1 (6 bases). The V and J ends lost 0 bases and 7 bases respectively, with 10 bases between them. The CDR3 is made up of 13 amino acids. Germline loops: CDR1 SGHKS, CDR2 YYEKEE (reference sequence). The CDR3 sequence is CASSLEQGGEAFF. CDR3 nucleotides: TGTGCCAGCAGCTTGGAACAGGGAGGTGAAGCTTTCTTT.

This rearrangement joins TRBV27 to TRBJ2-7, with 13 nucleotides matching TRBD2. Germline CDR1 is MNHEY and CDR2 is SMNVEV (reference sequence). This CDR3 comprises 15 residues. V trimming: 5 bases; J trimming: 5 bases; junction bases outside the gene matches: 6. DNA for the CDR3: TGTGCCAGCAGTACCGGACTAGCGGGAGTCAACGAGCAGTACTTC. Its protein product is CASSTGLAGVNEQYF.

V usage is TRBV4-1 and J usage is TRBJ1-3; D remains unclear. Per the germline V gene, CDR1 is MGHRA and CDR2 is YSYEKL. V lost 0 bases to trimming and J lost 4 bases, with 13 bases between them. CDR3 length: 16 residues. In DNA form, the CDR3 reads TGCGCCAGCAGCCAAGATACCGGGAGAAGAGGAAACACCATATATTTT. Its translation is CASSQDTGRRGNTIYF.

The CDR3 nucleotides read TGCGCCAGCAGCCCCGGCCGGGAGCCCGGGGAGCTGTTTTTT. Amino acid sequence: CASSPGREPGELFF. V usage is TRBV5-1 and J usage is TRBJ2-2; a possible D gene is TRBD2 (6 bases). From germline, CDR1 is SGHRS and CDR2 YFSETQ. The CDR3 consists of 14 residues. V was clipped by 4 bases and J by 6 bases, with 13 bases between them. Complete variable domain (other parts from reference TRBV5-1 and TRBJ2-2): KAGVTQTPRYLIKTRGQQVTLSCSPISGHRSVSWYQQTPGQGLQFLFEYFSETQRNKGNFPGRFSGRQFSNSRSEMNVSTLELGDSALYLCASSPGREPGELFFGEGSRLTVL.

This clone came up a few times. The J gene is TRBJ1-4, the V gene TRBV6-1; D gene unclear. The CDR3 is made up of 13 amino acids. The V gene's germline CDR1 is MNHNS and CDR2 SASEGT. V was cut by 2 bases and J by 8 bases, with 9 bases left in between. This CDR3 is CASSEFRGEKLFF. In nucleotides, the CDR3 is TGTGCCAGCAGTGAATTCCGAGGCGAAAAACTGTTTTTT.

The chain combines TRBV5-1 with TRBJ2-3; 10 nucleotides line up with TRBD2. Germline V gives CDR1 SGHRS, CDR2 YFSETQ. The CDR3 sequence is 18 residues long. After removal of 2 bases from V and 0 bases from J, the junction contained 9 bases not matched to a gene. This CDR3 reads CASSLGASGSSSTDTQYF. CDR3 DNA: TGCGCCAGCAGCTTAGGGGCTAGCGGGAGTTCAAGCACAGATACGCAGTATTTT.

The gene calls are TRBV5-1 and TRBJ2-1; D is undetermined. Germline loops: CDR1 SGHRS, CDR2 YFSETQ. V lost 0 bases and J 5 bases, leaving 3 bases between the germline ends. The CDR3 consists of 12 residues. The CDR3 region has the DNA TGCGCCAGCAGCTTGGTGGACAATGAGCAGTTCTTC. Residues: CASSLVDNEQFF.

The gene calls are TRBV7-3 and TRBJ2-3; 9 bases match TRBD2. Germline V CDR1 and CDR2: SGHTA, FQGTGA. The CDR3 extends over 14 amino acids. V gave up 5 bases and J gave up 4 bases; unmatched junction bases: 4. CDR3 loop: CASSPSGIPDTQYF. In DNA, the CDR3 is TGTGCCAGCAGCCCTAGCGGGATCCCAGATACGCAGTATTTT.

The rearrangement joins TRBV5-1 to TRBJ1-1; TRBD1 matches at 7 bases. Germline V gene sequence: CDR1 SGHRS, CDR2 YFSETQ. This CDR3 region has 21 residues. V shed 1 base, J shed 1 base, and the junction held 22 bases outside the gene matches. CDR3 sequence: CASSLWGATGTPSTRNTEAFF. The CDR3 nucleotides are TGCGCCAGCAGCTTGTGGGGGGCGACAGGGACCCCATCGACCCGGAACACTGAAGCTTTCTTT.

V gene TRBV5-6 combines with J gene TRBJ2-5, with a weak D call TRBD1 (6 bases). The CDR3 runs to 14 residues. Germline assignment: CDR1 SGHDT and CDR2 YYEEEE. Trimming stripped 3 bases from V and 2 bases from J, with 11 bases between. In nucleotides, the CDR3 is TGTGCCAGCAGCTGGGGGACACTTCAAGAGACCCAGTACTTC. It encodes CASSWGTLQETQYF. Complete variable domain (other parts from reference TRBV5-6 and TRBJ2-5): DAGVTQSPTHLIKTRGQQVTLRCSPKSGHDTVSWYQQALGQGPQFIFQYYEEEERQRGNFPDRFSGHQFPNYSSELNVNALLLGDSALYLCASSWGTLQETQYFGPGTRLLVL.

The gene calls are TRBV4-1 and TRBJ2-7, with D hard to call. With 0 bases removed from V and 2 bases from J, the gap between germline ends came to 8 bases. CDR3 length: 14 residues. Per the germline V gene, CDR1 is MGHRA and CDR2 is YSYEKL. The CDR3 DNA reads as TGCGCCAGCAGCCAAGAGTACGGACCCTACGAGCAGTACTTC. This gives the protein CASSQEYGPYEQYF.

J is TRBJ2-7 and V is TRBV11-2; D unclear. Trimming left V 2 bases short and J 6 bases short, with 11 bases between. This CDR3 contains 13 residues. The V gene's germline CDR1 is SGHAT and CDR2 FQNNGV. The CDR3 here is CASSLLLTVEQYF. CDR3 in DNA: TGTGCCAGCAGCTTACTATTGACGGTCGAGCAGTACTTC.

The genes are TRBV6-6 and TRBJ2-7; D unresolved. V was trimmed by 0 bases and J by 2 bases, leaving 8 bases between them. The CDR3 is 14 residues long. In germline, CDR1 is MNHNY, CDR2 SVGAGI (reference sequence). CDR3 bases: TGTGCCAGCAGTTACTCGAACATCCCCTACGAGCAGTACTTC. It codes for CASSYSNIPYEQYF.

This chain links TRBV5-1 with TRBJ2-7; D may be TRBD1 (6 bases). Trimming took 0 bases from V and 2 from J, leaving 9 bases between them. CDR1 is SGHRS and CDR2 is YFSETQ in the germline V gene. The CDR3 runs 14 residues. For the CDR3, the DNA is TGCGCCAGCAGCTTGGACAGGGCCACCTACGAGCAGTACTTC. Residues: CASSLDRATYEQYF.

The chain is built from TRBV25-1 and TRBJ2-2, with 7 bases matching TRBD2. Germline-derived CDR1 and CDR2 are MGHDK and SYGVNS. The CDR3 runs to 18 residues. V lost 8 bases to trimming and J lost 5 bases; unmatched junction nucleotides: 20. CDR3 sequence reads: CASEYSRGAGLSTGELFF. For the CDR3, the DNA is TGTGCCAGCGAGTACTCGCGGGGAGCGGGATTGAGTACCGGGGAGCTGTTTTTT. Full variable domain (remainder filled in from reference TRBV25-1 and TRBJ2-2): EADIYQTPRYLVIGTGKKITLECSQTMGHDKMYWYQQDPGMELHLIHYSYGVNSTEKGDLSSESTVSRIRTEHFPLTLESARPSHTSQYLCASEYSRGAGLSTGELFFGEGSRLTVL.

The count of this clone is one. This rearrangement joins TRBV6-1 to TRBJ2-7; D possibly uses TRBD1 or TRBD2 (5 bases each). Trimming left V 5 bases short and J 2 bases short, with 16 bases between. This CDR3 has 15 amino acids. The V gene's germline CDR1 is MNHNS and CDR2 SASEGT. The CDR3, as DNA: TGTGCCAGCAGTCAAACGGGACCGGGCCCCTACGAGCAGTACTTC. It is translated as CASSQTGPGPYEQYF.

The chain recombines TRBV5-6 with TRBJ2-7; D is uncertain. The CDR3 runs to 14 residues. Trimming removed 0 bases at V and 3 bases at J, with 10 bases between. The germline CDR1 and CDR2 sequences are SGHDT and YYEEEE. CDR3 protein: CASSLARSDYEQYF. The CDR3 DNA sequence: TGTGCCAGCAGCTTGGCCAGGTCCGACTACGAGCAGTACTTC.

The chain links TRBV6-6 to TRBJ2-7; TRBD2 might be the D (5 bases). V lost 5 bases, J lost 7 bases, and 18 bases lay in between. CDR3 length equals 14 residues. Germline V gene lookup returns CDR1 MNHNY and CDR2 SVGAGI (reference sequence). The CDR3 reads CASSERPTSLEQYF. Here the CDR3 DNA reads TGTGCCAGCAGTGAGCGGCCCACCTCCCTGGAGCAGTACTTC.

This clone was seen more than once but under ten times. This chain links TRBV5-1 with TRBJ2-7; no clear D. The CDR3 is made up of 12 amino acids. V was shortened by 0 bases and J by 3 bases, with 4 bases between the two germline ends. The germline V gene has CDR1 SGHRS and CDR2 YFSETQ. The CDR3 loop reads CASSLEFYEQYF. CDR3 bases: TGCGCCAGCAGCTTGGAGTTCTACGAGCAGTACTTC. The entire variable domain, with the rest obtained from reference TRBV5-1 and TRBJ2-7, is as follows: KAGVTQTPRYLIKTRGQQVTLSCSPISGHRSVSWYQQTPGQGLQFLFEYFSETQRNKGNFPGRFSGRQFSNSRSEMNVSTLELGDSALYLCASSLEFYEQYFGPGTRLTVT.

The chain carries TRBV9 and TRBJ2-1, with 9 bases matching TRBD2. CDR1 and CDR2 from the germline V gene are SGDLS and YYNGEE. V shed 3 bases and J 7 bases; nucleotides not matched to a gene: 2. This CDR3 has 13 amino acids. CDR3: CASSGLAENEQFF. The CDR3 nucleotides are TGTGCCAGCAGCGGACTAGCGGAAAATGAGCAGTTCTTC.